This TCR beta chain came from a study of T cells in tumors after PD-1 blockade. About the study: A subset received ongoing vismodegib 150 mg daily alongside anti-PD-1 therapy. On average, peripheral blood gave 110,000 or so TCR templates and 35,000 to 40,000 unique clonotypes.

Using immunoSEQ multiplex PCR, the repertoire was profiled, and TCRdb retains in-frame clones only, with some absent. This table holds about 63,000 clones, approximately 74% found once. The CDR3 runs to 18 residues. Germline loops: CDR1 SGHRS, CDR2 YFSETQ. V was clipped by 3 bases and J by 0 bases; unmatched bases: 5. Template: tumor biopsy or peripheral blood genomic DNA, roughly 550-6,004 ng per sample. The receptor was isolated from a human donor with basal cell carcinoma. The sequences come from PBMCs, collected after anti-PD-1 treatment. The J gene is TRBJ2-4, the V gene TRBV5-1; 14 bases fit TRBD2. The CDR3 loop is CASSSGLAGAQAKNIQYF. CDR3 in DNA: TGCGCCAGCAGCTCGGGACTAGCGGGGGCCCAAGCCAAAAACATTCAGTACTTC.